The subject of this entry is one T cell receptor (beta chain). What it recognizes is unknown. This entry is derived from a study of cytomegalovirus exposure and HLA in healthy donors. Findings and limits, study-wide: Analyses of presence/absence relied on an assumption of roughly uniform sequencing depth across donors.

The PCR was carried out with 60 Vbeta primers and 13 Jbeta primers. Per the study methods: There were about 88 million unique TCR beta chains by a later count, and approximately 11 million of them were shared. The method was immunoSEQ multiplex PCR; TCRdb's version includes in-frame clones alone and lacks a portion of them. V and J calls and clone size follow that table, whereas D and trimming were derived from the DNA. Of 120,000 or so clones in the sample, 72% were seen once. Sequencing was carried out using PBMCs. The sequence was obtained from a man aged 25 to 40 in good health and CMV-seronegative.

CDR3 bases: TGTGCCAGCAGTCAAGGGGTTAGCACTGAAGCTTTCTTT. Its protein product is CASSQGVSTEAFF. The V gene is TRBV6-5, the J gene TRBJ1-1, with D perhaps matching TRBD1 (5 bases). The CDR3 length is 13 residues. CDR1 and CDR2 (germline): MNHEY, SVGAGI. Trimming removed 5 bases at V and 4 bases at J, with 11 bases between.